The rows below give T cell receptor beta chains drawn from one sample of a study of OX40 agonist ivuxolimab in advanced cancers. Clones were sequenced by immunoSEQ multiplex PCR, and TCRdb holds only the in-frame ones, with some missing. Found here are roughly 28,000 clones, roughly 92% of them singletons; the top ten hold roughly a tenth. The source was CD4+ or CD8+ T cells sorted from blood, collected in a trial of the OX40 agonist ivuxolimab. Every receptor here comes from an adult with an advanced solid tumor such as melanoma, head and neck, liver or kidney cancer. The CDR3 runs from the conserved cysteine through the conserved F or W. The D gene is left open where the match is weak. For some rows the clone size is stated as once, few or many, or as a class when expanded; others skip it.

>TRBJ2-7|NA|TRBV7-6|NA
CASSPRLAGDEQYF
TGTGCCAGCAGCCCCCGACTAGCAGGGGACGAGCAGTACTTC
>TRBJ2-7|NA|TRBV5-1|NA
CASSLVGSWSYEQYF
TGCGCCAGCAGCTTGGTGGGGAGTTGGTCCTACGAGCAGTACTTC
>TRBJ1-3|NA|TRBV2|NA
CASSIDGRAGNTIYF
TGTGCCAGCAGCATAGACGGGCGGGCTGGAAACACCATATATTTT
>TRBJ1-2|NA|TRBV29-1|NA
CSGAPTTDYGYTF
TGCAGCGGGGCCCCTACAACGGACTATGGCTACACCTTC
>TRBJ1-2|NA|TRBV7-9|NA
CASSLAQETLYGYTF
TGTGCCAGCAGCTTAGCGCAGGAAACGCTCTATGGCTACACCTTC
>TRBJ1-5|NA|TRBV13|NA
CASSYFTGLGSNQPQHF
TGTGCCAGCAGCTATTTTACAGGTTTGGGTAGCAATCAGCCCCAGCATTTT
>TRBJ2-7|NA|TRBV5-5|NA
CASSLAGESYEQYF
TGTGCCAGCAGCTTGGCCGGAGAGTCCTACGAGCAGTACTTC
>TRBJ2-7|NA|TRBV30|hyperexpanded
CAWTLKINSYEQYF
TGTGCCTGGACCCTAAAGATCAACTCCTACGAGCAGTACTTC
>TRBJ2-7|NA|TRBV19|NA
CASSIGVEQYF
TGTGCCAGTAGTATCGGGGTTGAGCAGTACTTC
>TRBJ2-1|NA|TRBV7-9|NA
CASSDGRTHEQFF
TGTGCCAGCAGCGACGGACGTACCCATGAGCAGTTCTTC
>TRBJ2-7|TRBD1|TRBV19|NA
CASSIGADRGTYEQYF
TGTGCCAGTAGTATCGGTGCTGACAGGGGCACCTACGAGCAGTACTTC
>TRBJ2-7|NA|TRBV9|NA
CASSVGGDSYEQYF
TGTGCCAGCAGCGTAGGCGGCGACTCCTACGAGCAGTACTTC
>TRBJ2-7|TRBD1|TRBV6-5|NA
CASSYGQGNEQYF
TGTGCCAGCAGTTACGGACAGGGGAACGAGCAGTACTTC
>TRBJ2-5|NA|TRBV4-1|NA
CASSQVVLERATETQYF
TGCGCCAGCAGCCAAGTCGTTCTAGAGCGGGCCACCGAGACCCAGTACTTC
>TRBJ2-3|NA|TRBV30|NA
CAQGGETGIYTDTQYF
TGTGCCCAAGGCGGGGAAACAGGGATATACACAGATACGCAGTATTTT
>TRBJ1-5|TRBD1|TRBV28|NA
CASSLGQGHDQPQHF
TGTGCCAGCAGTTTAGGACAGGGTCACGATCAGCCCCAGCATTTT
>TRBJ1-2|TRBD1|TRBV9|once
CASSASTGGSYGYTF
TGTGCCAGCAGCGCTTCCACAGGGGGCAGCTATGGCTACACCTTC
>TRBJ2-1|NA|TRBV6-5|NA
CASSYSGTNNEQFF
TGTGCCAGCAGTTACTCGGGGACCAACAATGAGCAGTTCTTC
>TRBJ1-1|NA|TRBV2|NA
CASSDERMNTEAFF
TGTGCCAGCAGTGATGAGAGAATGAACACTGAAGCTTTCTTT
>TRBJ1-6|TRBD1|TRBV5-5|NA
CASSLGDRGQTPLHF
TGTGCCAGCAGCTTGGGGGACAGGGGGCAGACACCCCTCCACTTT
>TRBJ1-1|NA|TRBV7-2|once
CASSNTGSRGITEAFF
TGTGCCAGCAGCAACACAGGGTCCCGAGGTATCACTGAAGCTTTCTTT
>TRBJ2-5|NA|TRBV27|NA
CASSAPYQETQYF
TGTGCCAGCAGTGCCCCGTACCAAGAGACCCAGTACTTC
>TRBJ2-4|NA|TRBV19|NA
CASTPLLGGANIQYF
TGTGCCAGTACCCCCTTGCTGGGGGGGGCGAACATTCAGTACTTC
>TRBJ1-2|NA|TRBV10-3|NA
CAISEVGEVNYGYTF
TGTGCCATCAGTGAGGTGGGGGAAGTTAACTATGGCTACACCTTC
>TRBJ1-4|NA|TRBV19|NA
CASSMGWEEKLFF
TGTGCCAGTAGTATGGGCTGGGAGGAAAAACTGTTTTTT
>TRBJ2-3|TRBD1|TRBV2|NA
CASSGQGRLDTQYF
TGTGCCAGCAGCGGACAGGGGAGGTTGGATACGCAGTATTTT
>TRBJ1-2|NA|TRBV5-1|NA
CASSLAGNSYGYTF
TGCGCCAGCAGCTTGGCCGGCAACAGCTATGGCTACACCTTC
>TRBJ2-7|TRBD2|TRBV4-3|NA
CASSQVGTSEIYEQYF
TGCGCCAGCAGCCAAGTTGGGACTAGCGAGATCTACGAGCAGTACTTC
>TRBJ1-6|NA|TRBV7-8|NA
CASSISPGRSDSPLHF
TGTGCCAGCAGCATTTCACCAGGGCGTTCAGATTCACCCCTCCACTTT
>TRBJ2-7|NA|TRBV6-1|NA
CASNLRESYEQYF
TGTGCCAGCAATCTCAGGGAATCCTACGAGCAGTACTTC
>TRBJ2-3|NA|TRBV30|NA
CASSEGGGDTQYF
TGTGCCTCGTCCGAGGGGGGTGGTGATACGCAGTATTTT
>TRBJ2-7|NA|TRBV5-6|NA
CASSPFNFDEQYF
TGTGCCAGCAGCCCCTTTAACTTTGACGAGCAGTACTTC
>TRBJ2-7|NA|TRBV9|once
CASSVEGNPYEQYF
TGTGCCAGCAGCGTAGAAGGGAACCCCTACGAGCAGTACTTC
>TRBJ1-5|TRBD1|TRBV7-2|NA
CASSLGTDGNQPQHF
TGTGCCAGCAGCTTGGGGACAGACGGGAATCAGCCCCAGCATTTT
>TRBJ2-7|NA|TRBV19|NA
CASNQGSGGEQYF
TGTGCCAGTAATCAGGGCTCCGGGGGAGAGCAGTACTTC
>TRBJ1-2|NA|TRBV18|few
CASSSPHQDEGYTF
TGTGCCAGCTCATCCCCTCACCAGGACGAGGGCTACACCTTC
>TRBJ2-7|NA|TRBV10-2|NA
CASSVQVAYEQYF
TGCGCCAGCAGTGTGCAGGTAGCCTACGAGCAGTACTTC
>TRBJ1-1|NA|TRBV5-6|NA
CASSLGGHLNTEAFF
TGTGCCAGCAGCTTGGGGGGTCACCTGAACACTGAAGCTTTCTTT
>TRBJ2-4|TRBD1|TRBV19|NA
CASSMTGPETKNIQYF
TGTGCCAGTAGTATGACAGGGCCGGAAACCAAAAACATTCAGTACTTC
>TRBJ2-7|NA|TRBV6-1|once
CASSEEVDIQSSYEQYF
TGTGCCAGCAGTGAAGAAGTGGACATCCAAAGCTCCTACGAGCAGTACTTC
>TRBJ1-1|NA|TRBV19|NA
CASSIGVNTEAFF
TGTGCCAGTAGTATAGGGGTGAACACTGAAGCTTTCTTT
>TRBJ2-7|NA|TRBV11-2|NA
CASSLVYEQYF
TGTGCCAGCAGCTTGGTGTACGAGCAGTACTTC
>TRBJ2-5|TRBD1|TRBV7-8|NA
CASSLARGSWDRVRKTQYF
TGTGCCAGCAGCTTAGCGCGGGGTAGTTGGGACAGGGTGAGAAAGACCCAGTACTTC
>TRBJ2-7|TRBD2|TRBV4-1|NA
CASSQRAGGFYEQYF
TGCGCCAGCAGCCAGCGAGCGGGAGGGTTCTACGAGCAGTACTTC
>TRBJ1-1|NA|TRBV7-8|NA
CASSFLRLSGGEAFF
TGTGCCAGCAGCTTTCTAAGACTTTCCGGGGGAGAAGCTTTCTTT
>TRBJ1-1|NA|TRBV4-3|NA
CASSQEVGEEAFF
TGCGCCAGCAGCCAAGAGGTAGGGGAAGAAGCTTTCTTT
>TRBJ1-2|NA|TRBV6-5|NA
CASLPSGGPNYGYTF
TGTGCCAGCCTGCCTTCGGGGGGCCCTAACTATGGCTACACCTTC
>TRBJ2-1|TRBD1|TRBV6-5|NA
CASRSGTGGNEQFF
TGTGCCAGCAGATCCGGGACAGGGGGCAATGAGCAGTTCTTC
>TRBJ2-5|NA|TRBV7-9|few
CASSLLGGTPQETQYF
TGTGCCAGCAGCTTACTTGGTGGGACTCCCCAAGAGACCCAGTACTTC
>TRBJ2-7|TRBD2|TRBV10-1|NA
CASSDLAGGSYEQYF
TGCGCCAGCAGTGATTTAGCGGGGGGATCCTACGAGCAGTACTTC
>TRBJ2-5|TRBD2|TRBV7-9|NA
CASSSSTTSRETQYF
TGTGCCAGCAGCTCCTCTACGACTAGCAGAGAGACCCAGTACTTC
>TRBJ2-3|NA|TRBV9|NA
CASSVSAVSTDTQYF
TGTGCCAGCAGCGTGTCTGCGGTCAGCACAGATACGCAGTATTTT
>TRBJ2-3|NA|TRBV7-8|NA
CASSLESGDTQYF
TGTGCCAGCAGCTTAGAGTCAGGGGATACGCAGTATTTT
>TRBJ2-7|TRBD1|TRBV5-1|NA
CASSLAGDRGSEQYF
TGCGCCAGCAGCTTGGCGGGGGACAGGGGATCCGAGCAGTACTTC